The 15 T cell receptor beta chains given below trace back to one sample, sequenced in a study of post-analysis software for immune sequencing data. No antigen has been identified for these receptors. cDNA libraries of TCR beta carried unique molecular identifiers. One entry per CDR3 protein, called by TCRdb with MiXCR from the PCR reads. The data contain about 170,000 distinct CDR3 sequences, approximately 30% of them singletons. Study results and limitations: Four or five TRBV segments were more frequent in patients than controls; TRBV5-6, TRBV5-1 and TRBV20-1 belonged to this group.

Sequenced sample: blood. These receptors were taken from a girl aged 5-17 years with multiple sclerosis.

The chain carries TRBV15 and TRBJ2-3; D is undetermined. Germline CDR1 and CDR2: LNHNV and YYDKDF (reference sequence). This CDR3 is 12 amino acids long. Trimming shortened V by 3 bases and J by 5 bases, and 6 bases separated the two germline ends. The CDR3 DNA reads as TGTGCCACCAGCAGGTACCGAGATACGCAGTATTTT. Translating it yields CATSRYRDTQYF.

Only a few counts were recorded for this clonotype. Relative to the germline gene, one junction end is altered; a read error may explain this. J is TRBJ1-1 and V is TRBV5-1; 7 positions agree with TRBD1. From germline, CDR1 is SGHRS and CDR2 YFSETQ. There are 14 residues in the CDR3. CDR3 nucleotide sequence: TGCGCCAACAGCTTCACAGGGGTACCAACTGAAGCTTTCTTT. Its protein is CANSFTGVPTEAFF.

On this clonotype itself: A single base separates this from a much larger clone, so it may be a read error. The J gene is TRBJ2-7, the V gene TRBV7-2; D not resolved. The CDR3 totals 14 residues. Germline CDR1 and CDR2: SGHTA and FQGNSA. CDR3 bases: TGTGCCAGCAGCGACGGCCAAGCACGCTACGAGCACTACTTC. Protein product: CASSDGQARYEHYF.

This clonotype has only a few counts. The chain employs TRBV24-1 and TRBJ2-1, with 7 bases lining up with TRBD2. This CDR3 is 14 amino acids long. The germline CDR1 and CDR2 sequences are KGHDR and SFDVKD. The J segment lost 6 bases and the V segment lost 5 bases, leaving 6 bases of the junction unmatched. DNA for the CDR3: TGTGCCACCAGTGGGGGGGAGGGAAGCAATGAGCAGTTCTTC. It yields the protein CATSGGEGSNEQFF.

This clonotype occurred many times. The rearrangement uses TRBV5-1 and TRBJ2-7; 10 bases are shared with TRBD2. The CDR3 is 19 residues long. Per the germline V gene, CDR1 is SGHRS and CDR2 is YFSETQ. V trimming: 4 bases; J trimming: 7 bases; junction bases outside the gene matches: 23. CDR3 sequence (DNA): TGCGCCAGCAGCGAATTCGGGGGACAGGTTCTAGCGGGAGCTCAAGAGCAGTACTTC. This sequence encodes CASSEFGGQVLAGAQEQYF.

This clonotype showed up many times. The rearrangement joins TRBV29-1 to TRBJ2-7, with 9 bases matching TRBD1. This CDR3 has 14 amino acids. With 4 bases clipped from V and 4 bases from J, the junction kept 8 bases outside the gene matches. In germline, CDR1 is SQVTM, CDR2 ANQGSEA. The DNA for the CDR3 is TGCAGCGTTGTGTGGACAGGGGTGACGTACGAGCAGTACTTC. It yields the protein CSVVWTGVTYEQYF.

There are many counts of this clonotype. The chain links TRBV12-3 or TRBV12-4 to TRBJ2-1; maybe TRBD2 (5 bases). Trimming cost V 5 bases and J 10 bases, with 15 bases left between them. The CDR3 length is 13 residues. The DNA for the CDR3 is TGTGCCAGCAGTCCCTTATCGGCTAGCGAGCAGTTCTTC. Residues: CASSPLSASEQFF.

The V call is TRBV5-1, the J call TRBJ2-1; 11 positions agree with TRBD1. Losses at the gene ends were 0 bases for V and 7 bases for J; bases not matched to a gene: 21. Germline CDR1 is SGHRS and CDR2 is YFSETQ. The CDR3 runs to 21 residues. CDR3 bases: TGCGCCAGCAGCTTGGCCGAAGGACAGGGGGCGCGTAGCGGGAGAGGGAATGAGCAGTTCTTC. As protein: CASSLAEGQGARSGRGNEQFF.

This clonotype has a single count. Germline is not matched at one junction end, which may reflect a read error. V and J are TRBV19 and TRBJ2-7; 9 bases line up with TRBD2. Near its end, the DNA agrees better with TRBJ2-5, so the J call may be wrong. The V gene's germline CDR1 is LNHDA and CDR2 SQIVND (reference sequence). The CDR3 is 15 amino acids. The CDR3 sequence: CTSSPLREGEETQYF. The CDR3 region has the DNA TGTACCAGTAGTCCTCTGCGGGAGGGAGAAGAGACCCAGTACTTC.

Note on this clonotype: With a much larger clone just one base away, this may be a read error. CDR3 residues: CSARIWTTGRLEQFF. CDR3 coding DNA: TGCAGTGCTAGGATCTGGACAACGGGTAGACTTGAGCAGTTCTTC. The chain employs TRBV20-1 and TRBJ2-1, with a weak D call TRBD1 (5 bases). Germline loops: CDR1 DFQATT, CDR2 SNEGSKA (reference sequence). The CDR3 consists of 15 residues. V was pared by 3 bases and J by 9 bases, with 21 bases between.

In this sample, this clonotype turned up many times. The V call is TRBV20-1, the J call TRBJ2-7, with D perhaps TRBD1 (6 bases). Trimming pared 7 bases from V and 7 bases from J, leaving 26 bases between. This CDR3 is 15 amino acids long. Germline V gives CDR1 DFQATT, CDR2 SNEGSKA (reference sequence). The chain's CDR3 is CSVERPGQGPAEQYF. The DNA for the CDR3 is TGCAGTGTAGAAAGACCGGGGCAGGGGCCCGCGGAGCAGTACTTC.

The table lists this clonotype with many counts. The chain joins TRBV20-1 to TRBJ2-7, with D perhaps matching TRBD2 (5 bases). V was pared by 3 bases and J by 4 bases, with 13 bases between. Germline V gene sequence: CDR1 DFQATT, CDR2 SNEGSKA (reference sequence). There are 13 residues in the CDR3. The DNA of the CDR3 is TGCAGTGCTAGCCTAGGCGGGTTTTACGAGCAGTACTTC. This translates into CSASLGGFYEQYF.

The gene calls are TRBV27 and TRBJ2-3; 7 nucleotides line up with TRBD2. Per germline, CDR1 MNHEY and CDR2 SMNVEV (reference sequence). The CDR3 is 14 residues long. V trimming: 6 bases; J trimming: 4 bases; junction bases outside the gene matches: 7. DNA for the CDR3: TGTGCCAGCAGCCACTTGGGGGGGTCAGATACGCAGTATTTT. Protein product: CASSHLGGSDTQYF.

The chain links TRBV2 to TRBJ2-3; TRBD2 agrees at 9 bases. Germline values: CDR1 SNHLY, CDR2 FYNNEI. The CDR3 runs 16 residues. Germline trimming cut 8 bases from V and 1 base from J; bases unmatched to any gene: 10. CDR3 DNA sequence: TGTGCCAGCCGGATTAGCGGGAGCGGGGGCACAGATACGCAGTATTTT. Residues: CASRISGSGGTDTQYF.

The chain links TRBV6-2 or TRBV6-3 to TRBJ1-1, with 8 bases fitting TRBD1. Germline CDR1 is MNHEY and CDR2 is SVGEGT. With V trimmed by 4 bases and J by 0 bases, 1 base remained unmatched. This CDR3 has 14 residues. CDR3 bases: TGTGCCAGCAGTTCACAGGGGGTGAACACTGAAGCTTTCTTT. Protein: CASSSQGVNTEAFF.